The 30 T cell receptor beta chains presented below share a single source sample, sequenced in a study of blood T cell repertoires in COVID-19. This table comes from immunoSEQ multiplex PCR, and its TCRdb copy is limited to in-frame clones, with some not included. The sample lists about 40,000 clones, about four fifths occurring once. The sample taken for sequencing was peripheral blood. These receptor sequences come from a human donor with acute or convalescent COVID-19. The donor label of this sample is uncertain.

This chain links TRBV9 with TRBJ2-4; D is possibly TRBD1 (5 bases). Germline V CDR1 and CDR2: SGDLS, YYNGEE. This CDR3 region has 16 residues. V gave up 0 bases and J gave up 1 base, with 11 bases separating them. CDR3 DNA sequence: TGTGCCAGCAGCGTAGGTCCAGGGATCGCCAAAAACATTCAGTACTTC. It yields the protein CASSVGPGIAKNIQYF.

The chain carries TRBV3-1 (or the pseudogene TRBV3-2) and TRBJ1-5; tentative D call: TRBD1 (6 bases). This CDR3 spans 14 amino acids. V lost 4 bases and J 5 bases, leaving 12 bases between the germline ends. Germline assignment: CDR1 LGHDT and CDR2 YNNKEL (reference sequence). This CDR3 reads CASSRGHGDQPQHF. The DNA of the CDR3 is TGTGCCAGCAGCCGGGGACATGGGGATCAGCCCCAGCATTTT.

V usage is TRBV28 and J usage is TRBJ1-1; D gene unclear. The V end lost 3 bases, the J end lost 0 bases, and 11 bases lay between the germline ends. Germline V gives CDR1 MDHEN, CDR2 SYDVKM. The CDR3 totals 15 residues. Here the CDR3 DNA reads TGTGCCAGCAGTTTTGTTCCAAAGCTGAACACTGAAGCTTTCTTT. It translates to CASSFVPKLNTEAFF.

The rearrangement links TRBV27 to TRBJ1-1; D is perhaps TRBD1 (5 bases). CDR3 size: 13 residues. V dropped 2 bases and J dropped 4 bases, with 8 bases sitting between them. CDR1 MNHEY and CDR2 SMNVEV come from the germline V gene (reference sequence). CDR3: CASSLRGSTEAFF. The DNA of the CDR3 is TGTGCCAGCAGTTTAAGGGGTAGCACTGAAGCTTTCTTT.

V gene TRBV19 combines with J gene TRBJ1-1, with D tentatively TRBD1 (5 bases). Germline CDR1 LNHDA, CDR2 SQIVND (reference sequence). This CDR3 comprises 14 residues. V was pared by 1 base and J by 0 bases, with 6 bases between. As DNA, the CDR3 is TGTGCCAGTAGTATAGCGACAGTGAACACTGAAGCTTTCTTT. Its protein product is CASSIATVNTEAFF.

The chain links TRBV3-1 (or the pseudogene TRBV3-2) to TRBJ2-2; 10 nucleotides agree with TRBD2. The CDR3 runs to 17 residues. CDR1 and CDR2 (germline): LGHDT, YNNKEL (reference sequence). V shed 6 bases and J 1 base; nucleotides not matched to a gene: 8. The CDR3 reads CASRPLPSGGNTGELFF. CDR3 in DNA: TGTGCCAGCAGACCCCTTCCTAGCGGGGGGAACACCGGGGAGCTGTTTTTT.

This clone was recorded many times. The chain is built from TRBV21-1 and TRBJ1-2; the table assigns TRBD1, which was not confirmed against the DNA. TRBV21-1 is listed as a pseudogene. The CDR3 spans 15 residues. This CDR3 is CASSKVPGGSYGYTF. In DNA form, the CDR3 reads TGTGCCAGCAGCAAAGTTCCAGGGGGTTCTTATGGCTACACCTTC.

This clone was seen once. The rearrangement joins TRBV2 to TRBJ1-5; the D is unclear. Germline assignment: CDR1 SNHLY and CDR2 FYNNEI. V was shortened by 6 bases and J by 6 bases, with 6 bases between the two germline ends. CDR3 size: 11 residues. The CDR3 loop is CASSNSQPQHF. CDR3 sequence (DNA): TGTGCCAGCAGCAACAGTCAGCCCCAGCATTTT.

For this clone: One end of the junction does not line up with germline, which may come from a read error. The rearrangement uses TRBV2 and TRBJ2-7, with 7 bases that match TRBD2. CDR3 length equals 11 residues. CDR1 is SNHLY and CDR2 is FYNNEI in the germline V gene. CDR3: CASRGELGLSF. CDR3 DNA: TGTGCCAGCAGAGGCGAATTGGGACTAAGCTTC.

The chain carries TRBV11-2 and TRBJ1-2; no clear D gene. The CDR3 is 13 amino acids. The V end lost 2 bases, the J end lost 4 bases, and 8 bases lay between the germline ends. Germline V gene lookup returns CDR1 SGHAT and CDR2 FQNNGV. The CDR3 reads CASSLRTAYGYTF. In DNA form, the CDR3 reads TGTGCCAGCAGCTTACGCACAGCCTATGGCTACACCTTC.

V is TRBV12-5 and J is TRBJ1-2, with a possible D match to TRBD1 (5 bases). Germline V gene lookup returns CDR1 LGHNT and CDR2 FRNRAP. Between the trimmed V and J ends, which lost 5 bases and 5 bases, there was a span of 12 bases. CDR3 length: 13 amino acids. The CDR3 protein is CASGPGVGYGYTF. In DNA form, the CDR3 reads TGTGCTAGTGGTCCGGGGGTGGGGTATGGCTACACCTTC.

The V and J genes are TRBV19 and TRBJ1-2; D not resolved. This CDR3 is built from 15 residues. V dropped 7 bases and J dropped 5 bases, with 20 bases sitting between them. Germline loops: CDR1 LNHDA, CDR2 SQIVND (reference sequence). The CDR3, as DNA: TGTGCCAGTACCCTAGCGGGTGCCAACCAGTATGGCTACACCTTC. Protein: CASTLAGANQYGYTF.

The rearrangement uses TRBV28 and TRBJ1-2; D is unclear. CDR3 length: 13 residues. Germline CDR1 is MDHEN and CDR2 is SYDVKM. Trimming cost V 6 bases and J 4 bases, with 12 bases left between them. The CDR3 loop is CASSSGFPYGYTF. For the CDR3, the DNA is TGTGCCAGCAGCTCCGGGTTTCCCTATGGCTACACCTTC.

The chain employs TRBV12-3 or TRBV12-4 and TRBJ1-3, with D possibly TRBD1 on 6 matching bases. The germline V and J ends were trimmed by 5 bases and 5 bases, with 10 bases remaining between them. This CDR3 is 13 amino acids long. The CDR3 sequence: CASSNGQRNTIYF. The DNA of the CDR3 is TGTGCCAGCAGTAACGGACAGCGAAACACCATATATTTT.

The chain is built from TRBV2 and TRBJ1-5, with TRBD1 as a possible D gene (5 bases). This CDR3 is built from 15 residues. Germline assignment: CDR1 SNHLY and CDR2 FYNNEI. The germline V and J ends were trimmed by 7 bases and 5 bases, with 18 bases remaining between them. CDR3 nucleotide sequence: TGTGCCAGCACTCAACAGGCGTTGTCTTATCAGCCCCAGCATTTT. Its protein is CASTQQALSYQPQHF. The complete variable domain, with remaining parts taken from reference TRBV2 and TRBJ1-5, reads EPEVTQTPSHQVTQMGQEVILRCVPISNHLYFYWYRQILGQKVEFLVSFYNNEISEKSEIFDDQFSVERPDGSNFTLKIRSTKLEDSAMYFCASTQQALSYQPQHFGDGTRLSIL.

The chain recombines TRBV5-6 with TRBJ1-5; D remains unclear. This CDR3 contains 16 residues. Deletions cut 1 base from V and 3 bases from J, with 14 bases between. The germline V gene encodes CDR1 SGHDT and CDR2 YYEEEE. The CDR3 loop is CASSLRVAGDNQPQHF. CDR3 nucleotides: TGTGCCAGCAGCTTGAGGGTAGCCGGGGACAATCAGCCCCAGCATTTT.

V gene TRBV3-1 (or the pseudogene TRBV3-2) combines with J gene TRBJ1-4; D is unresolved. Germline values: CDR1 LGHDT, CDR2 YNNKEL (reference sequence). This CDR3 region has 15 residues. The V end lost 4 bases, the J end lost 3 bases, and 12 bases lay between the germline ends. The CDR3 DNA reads TGTGCCAGCAGCCCTGGAGAAAGGCCTAATGAAAAACTGTTTTTT. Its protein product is CASSPGERPNEKLFF.

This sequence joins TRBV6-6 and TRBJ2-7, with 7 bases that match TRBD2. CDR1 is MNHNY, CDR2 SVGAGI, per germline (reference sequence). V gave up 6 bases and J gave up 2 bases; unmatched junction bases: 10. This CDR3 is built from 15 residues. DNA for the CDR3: TGTGCCAGCAGGTTAGCGGGTTCTGCCGCCTACGAGCAGTACTTC. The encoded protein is CASRLAGSAAYEQYF.

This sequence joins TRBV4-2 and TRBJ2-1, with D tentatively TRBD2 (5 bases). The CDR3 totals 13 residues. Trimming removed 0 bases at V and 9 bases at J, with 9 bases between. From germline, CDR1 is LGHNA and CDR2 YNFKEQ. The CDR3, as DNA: TGTGCCAGCAGCCAAGATCCGGGGTCTGAGCAGTTCTTC. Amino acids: CASSQDPGSEQFF.

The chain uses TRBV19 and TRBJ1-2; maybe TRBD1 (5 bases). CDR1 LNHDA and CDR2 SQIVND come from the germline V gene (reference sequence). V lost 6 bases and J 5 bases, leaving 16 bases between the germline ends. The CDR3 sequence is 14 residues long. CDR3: CASSLDSRTYGYTF. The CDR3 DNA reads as TGTGCCAGTAGCCTAGACAGTCGGACGTATGGCTACACCTTC.

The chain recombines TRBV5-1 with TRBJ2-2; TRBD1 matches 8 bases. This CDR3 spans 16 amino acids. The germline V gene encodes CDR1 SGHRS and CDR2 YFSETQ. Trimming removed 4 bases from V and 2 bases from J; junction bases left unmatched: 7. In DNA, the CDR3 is TGCGCCAGCAGCCCTAAGGGACAGGTTAACACCGGGGAGCTGTTTTTT. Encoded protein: CASSPKGQVNTGELFF.

The CDR3 loop reads CASSFTRVTDYGYTF. In DNA, the CDR3 is TGTGCCAGCAGTTTCACCAGGGTTACGGACTATGGCTACACCTTC. The V gene is TRBV6-5, the J gene TRBJ1-2; the D gene is possibly TRBD1 (5 bases). V lost 4 bases and J 3 bases, leaving 15 bases between the germline ends. CDR1 and CDR2 from the germline V gene are MNHEY and SVGAGI. This CDR3 has 15 residues.

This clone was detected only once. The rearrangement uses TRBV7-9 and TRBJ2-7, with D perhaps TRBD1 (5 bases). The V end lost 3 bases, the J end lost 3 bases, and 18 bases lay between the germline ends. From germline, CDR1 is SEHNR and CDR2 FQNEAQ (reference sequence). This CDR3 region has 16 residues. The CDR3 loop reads CASSFSRVLTNYEQYF. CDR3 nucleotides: TGTGCCAGCAGCTTCTCCAGGGTTCTAACAAACTACGAGCAGTACTTC.

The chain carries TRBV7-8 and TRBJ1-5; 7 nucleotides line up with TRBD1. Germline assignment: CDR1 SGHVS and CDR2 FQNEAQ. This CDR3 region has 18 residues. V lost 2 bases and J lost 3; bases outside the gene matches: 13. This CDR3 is CASSLLGLTGAFNQPQHF. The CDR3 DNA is TGTGCCAGCAGCTTACTCGGTCTTACAGGGGCCTTCAATCAGCCCCAGCATTTT.

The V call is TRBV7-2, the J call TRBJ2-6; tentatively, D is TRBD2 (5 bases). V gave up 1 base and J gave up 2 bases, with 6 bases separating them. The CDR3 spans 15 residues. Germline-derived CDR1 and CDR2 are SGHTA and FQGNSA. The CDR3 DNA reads TGTGCCAGCAGCTTAGTCGGGGCTGGGGCCAACGTCCTGACTTTC. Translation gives CASSLVGAGANVLTF.

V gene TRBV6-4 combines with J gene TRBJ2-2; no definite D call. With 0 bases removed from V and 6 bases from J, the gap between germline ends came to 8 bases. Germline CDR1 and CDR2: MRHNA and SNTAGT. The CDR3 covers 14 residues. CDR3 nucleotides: TGTGCCAGCAGTGACTCGATTCAGTCCGGGGAGCTGTTTTTT. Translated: CASSDSIQSGELFF.

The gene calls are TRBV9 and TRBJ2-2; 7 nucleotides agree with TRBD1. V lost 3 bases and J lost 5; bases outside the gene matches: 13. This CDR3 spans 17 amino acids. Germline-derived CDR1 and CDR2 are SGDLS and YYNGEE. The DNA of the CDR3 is TGTGCCAGCAGCGCGATTGGGCAGGGGGTGACTACCGGGGAGCTGTTTTTT. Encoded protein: CASSAIGQGVTTGELFF.

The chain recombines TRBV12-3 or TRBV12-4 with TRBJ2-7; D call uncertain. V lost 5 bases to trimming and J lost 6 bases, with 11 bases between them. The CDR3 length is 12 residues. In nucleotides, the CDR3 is TGTGCCAGCAGTCCGATCCCCGGCGAGCAGTACTTC. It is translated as CASSPIPGEQYF.

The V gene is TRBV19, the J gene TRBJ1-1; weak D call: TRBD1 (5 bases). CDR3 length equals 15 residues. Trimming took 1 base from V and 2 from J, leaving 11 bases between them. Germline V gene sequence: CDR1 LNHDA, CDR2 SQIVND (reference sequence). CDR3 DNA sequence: TGTGCCAGTAGTATAGGACAGTGGAAAAACACTGAAGCTTTCTTT. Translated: CASSIGQWKNTEAFF. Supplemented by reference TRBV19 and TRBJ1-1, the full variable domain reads DGGITQSPKYLFRKEGQNVTLSCEQNLNHDAMYWYRQDPGQGLRLIYYSQIVNDFQKGDIAEGYSVSREKKESFPLTVTSAQKNPTAFYLCASSIGQWKNTEAFFGQGTRLTVV.

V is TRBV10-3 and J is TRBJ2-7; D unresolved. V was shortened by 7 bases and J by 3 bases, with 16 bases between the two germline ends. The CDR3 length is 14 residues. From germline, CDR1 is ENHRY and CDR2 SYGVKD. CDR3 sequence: CAITPRGDHYEQYF. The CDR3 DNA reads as TGTGCCATCACCCCACGCGGAGACCACTACGAGCAGTACTTC.